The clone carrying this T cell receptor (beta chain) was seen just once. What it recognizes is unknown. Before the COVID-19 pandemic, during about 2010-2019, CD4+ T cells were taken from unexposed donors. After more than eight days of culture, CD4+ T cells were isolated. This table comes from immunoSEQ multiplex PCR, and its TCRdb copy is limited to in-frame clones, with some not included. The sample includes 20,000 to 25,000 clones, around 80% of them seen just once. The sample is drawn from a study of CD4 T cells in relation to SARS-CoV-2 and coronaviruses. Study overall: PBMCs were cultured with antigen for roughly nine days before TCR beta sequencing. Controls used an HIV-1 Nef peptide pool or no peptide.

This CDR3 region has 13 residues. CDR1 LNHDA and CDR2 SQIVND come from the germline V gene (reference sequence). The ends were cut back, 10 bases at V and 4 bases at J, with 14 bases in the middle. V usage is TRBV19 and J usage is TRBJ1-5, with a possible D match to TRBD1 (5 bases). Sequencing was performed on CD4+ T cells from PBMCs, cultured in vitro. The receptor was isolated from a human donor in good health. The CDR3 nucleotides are TGTGCCACCGCCGGGGCGGGGAATCAGCCCCAGCATTTT. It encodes CATAGAGNQPQHF.